The subject of this entry is one T cell receptor beta chain. The antigen it recognizes is unknown. The input lacks base qualities; no much larger clone sits a single base away. Participants in the prospective study were aged 18 to 89 years, lived in some 24 United States geographic areas, and enrolled through a virtual design. In the prospective study, cohorts were assigned on the basis of participant-reported clinical history obtained from a screening survey and a study questionnaire. ImmuneRACE Cohort 3 recovered participants were defined by two consecutive negative NP/OP PCR tests, healthcare professional clearance, or symptom resolution. In the prospective study, whole blood, serum and a nasopharyngeal or oropharyngeal swab were collected from each participant by mobile phlebotomists. Over a roughly two-month period, participants in the prospective study had the option of providing additional blood draws and questionnaires. Before DNA extraction, blood samples from the prospective study were shipped at room temperature or frozen.

Reading from cysteine to phenylalanine, the CDR3 counts 16 amino acids. Kept here is only the CDR3 DNA, which spans 48 bases and is read in frame from base 1. Via the germline V gene, CDR1 is SGHRS and CDR2 YFSETQ. Germline trimming amounts to 1 base on V and 2 bases on J, with 8 as the count of junction bases outside the gene matches. The immunoSEQ Assay, a bias-controlled multiplex PCR, was used to amplify TCRbeta CDR3 regions from genomic DNA. In the original analysis: Nucleated cell counts per sample were estimated from amplification of reference gene primers within the assay. To quantify the absolute abundance of each unique TCRbeta CDR3 rearrangement, sequence reads were collapsed and filtered. For each sample, productive Simpson clonality was calculated by taking the square root of Simpson's diversity index across productive rearrangements. TCRdb stores this immuneACCESS table with in-frame sequences only. Part of the clones is absent; in the studies checked, under half of the shortfall reflects unresolved V genes, and no reason is known for the rest. The V and J calls and the clone size are those of that table, but D and trimming were determined from the DNA. The sample table contains around 300,000 clones; only one count was recorded for over 75% of them. Around 2% of the sample belongs to the ten largest clones.

This sample is drawn from a study of blood T cell repertoires in COVID-19 (dated by TCRdb to 2018 to 2021). As for the study more broadly: Samples covering the acute and convalescent phases of COVID-19 were provided by collaborators in the United States, Italy and Spain. The material from the prospective study consisted of cDNA or gDNA derived from T cells, B-cell-depleted T cells, or PBMCs. The dataset comprised deeply sampled blood TCRbeta repertoires from subjects exposed to, actively infected with, or recovered from COVID-19. The repertoires were released in a freely available public database meant as a resource for research on the immune response to SARS-CoV-2. The samples were drawn from two sources: the first 160 participants of the ongoing ImmuneRACE study, and over 950 subjects contributed by 6 global collaborators. The sample metadata nearly always contained a de-identified subject ID, COVID-19 status, age in years and sex. HLA class I and class II types, where available, came from metadata supplied by the sample provider rather than from assay-based typing. Overall study results and their limits: How much clinical and demographic metadata was included differed by source and by participant, and the metadata was provided uncurated.

The clonotype was recovered from a woman between 18 and 29 years old who had recovered from COVID-19. The sequencing sample was made of PBMCs or T cells enriched from blood (not recorded which). Recombination joined TRBV5-1 with TRBJ2-7; 8 central bases correspond to TRBD1. The base sequence is TGCGCCAGCAGCTTGATGGACAGGGTGCCCCCCTACGAGCAGTACTTC. It codes for CASSLMDRVPPYEQYF.